Listed below are T cell receptor beta chains from one sample, sequenced in a study of OX40 agonist ivuxolimab in advanced cancers. Measured with immunoSEQ multiplex PCR; TCRdb has only the in-frame clones, and not every one. The sample has about 45,000 clones, around nine tenths seen once; the top ten hold roughly 12%. Source: CD4+ or CD8+ T cells sorted from blood, taken in a trial of the OX40 agonist ivuxolimab. These receptors came from an adult with an advanced solid tumor such as melanoma, head and neck, liver or kidney cancer. The CDR3 runs from the conserved cysteine through the conserved F or W. Each record gives: clone size, D gene, V gene, J gene, CDR3 DNA, CDR3 protein. A D gene is named only where the DNA matches it firmly. The size field is filled for only some rows; it gives once, few, many or a size class.

-	-	TRBV5-1	TRBJ2-3	TGCGCCAGCAGCTTGCCGGGGGGCCCTAGCACAGATACGCAGTATTTT	CASSLPGGPSTDTQYF
-	-	TRBV5-1	TRBJ2-2	TGCGCCAGCAGCCTTGGAGCGAACACCGGGGAGCTGTTTTTT	CASSLGANTGELFF
-	-	TRBV14	TRBJ2-1	TGTGCCAGCAGCCAAGACCCAAGGTCGGCAGGGTGGCGAAATGAGCAGTTCTTC	CASSQDPRSAGWRNEQFF
-	-	TRBV5-6	TRBJ1-4	TGTGCCAGCAGCTTTGGCGGAAATAATGAAAAACTGTTTTTT	CASSFGGNNEKLFF
few	TRBD1	TRBV18	TRBJ1-1	TGTGCCAGCTCGTCCGGGACAGCTAACACGAACACTGAAGCTTTCTTT	CASSSGTANTNTEAFF
-	TRBD2	TRBV7-7	TRBJ2-1	TGTGCTAGCAGCTTAGTTGCGGGGGTGAGCTCCTACAATGAGCAGTTCTTC	CASSLVAGVSSYNEQFF
-	-	TRBV30	TRBJ1-4	TGTGCCTGGAGTACCCGGGAGGGAAGGGGGGGCGATCTGATAAAACTGTTTTTT	CAWSTREGRGGDLIKLFF
-	-	TRBV6-6	TRBJ2-7	TGTGCCAGCCGGGACGGGAACTCCTACGAGCAGTACTTC	CASRDGNSYEQYF
-	-	TRBV15	TRBJ1-1	TGTGCCACCAGCAGACCCGGGGAGGTTAACACTGAAGCTTTCTTT	CATSRPGEVNTEAFF
-	TRBD2	TRBV29-1	TRBJ2-3	TGCAGCGTTGGTAGCGGGAGAACAGATACGCAGTATTTT	CSVGSGRTDTQYF
-	-	TRBV6-6	TRBJ2-1	TGTGCCAGCAACATTGTAAGCTCCTACAATGAGCAGTTCTTC	CASNIVSSYNEQFF
-	-	TRBV19	TRBJ1-1	TGTGCCAGTAGTATCCGGGACAAGGGCGGTAGGGTAGCTTTCTTT	CASSIRDKGGRVAFF
-	-	TRBV28	TRBJ2-2	TGTGCCAGCAACCCCGTGCTACGTAGGGACACCGGGGAGCTGTTTTTT	CASNPVLRRDTGELFF
-	-	TRBV5-1	TRBJ2-1	TGCGCCAGCAGCTTTGATCGCCAGAAGTTCTTC	CASSFDRQKFF
-	-	TRBV11-3	TRBJ2-1	TGTGCCAGCAGCCGTGGGCAGGGATCCTACAATGAGCAGTTCTTC	CASSRGQGSYNEQFF
-	TRBD1	TRBV7-3	TRBJ1-2	TGTGCCAGCAGCCCCGAGGACAGGGGAAGAGGAGGCTACACCTTC	CASSPEDRGRGGYTF
-	TRBD2	TRBV7-9	TRBJ2-7	TGTGCCAGCAGCTTAGTTGGGGGACTAGCGACATACGAGCAGTACTTC	CASSLVGGLATYEQYF
-	TRBD2	TRBV28	TRBJ2-7	TGTGCCAGCAGGCTCGGACTAGCGGCCTCCTACGAGCAGTACTTC	CASRLGLAASYEQYF
-	-	TRBV30	TRBJ1-5	TGTGCCTGGAGTGGCCGGGACGGGGAAAACAATCAGCCCCAGCATTTT	CAWSGRDGENNQPQHF
-	TRBD2	TRBV5-1	TRBJ2-1	TGCGCCAGCACCGCGGGGTTGCTAGCGGGAGGGGGACCCTACAATGAGCAGTTCTTC	CASTAGLLAGGGPYNEQFF
-	-	TRBV9	TRBJ1-2	TGTGCCAGCAGCCCGAGGGTAACCCAGGGTGGCTACACCTTC	CASSPRVTQGGYTF
-	-	TRBV2	TRBJ2-7	TGTGCCAGCAGTGAAGCCCGAGAGGGCGAGCAGTACTTC	CASSEAREGEQYF
-	TRBD1	TRBV19	TRBJ1-1	TGTGCCAGTAGTATTGGCCCAGGGGGGAACACTGAAGCTTTCTTT	CASSIGPGGNTEAFF
few	TRBD1	TRBV10-3	TRBJ1-1	TGTGCCAGCAGTTATCAGGGGGCTACTGAAGCTTTCTTT	CASSYQGATEAFF
-	TRBD2	TRBV27	TRBJ2-7	TGTGCCAGCAGTCCGGGACTAGCCTATTACGAGCAGTACTTC	CASSPGLAYYEQYF
-	-	TRBV10-3	TRBJ2-1	TGTGCCATCAGTGAAGTAGGTGGAGGGGAGCAGTTCTTC	CAISEVGGGEQFF